This record concerns one T cell receptor beta chain sequence. This sample is part of a study of blood T cell repertoires in COVID-19. Overall study: The study drew acute and convalescent COVID-19 samples from the United States, Italy and Spain. T cells, B-cell-depleted T cells, or PBMCs provided the cDNA or gDNA that served as material.

Authors' analysis steps: Quantification of nucleated cells was approximated via reference gene primer amplification. The method was immunoSEQ multiplex PCR; TCRdb's version includes in-frame clones alone and lacks a portion of them. That table gives V, J and clone size, and the DNA gave D and trimming. Of 15,000 or so clones listed, roughly 80% are singletons. This TCR was sampled from a man aged 35-49 years with active or convalescent COVID-19. Sequences were obtained from peripheral blood.

CDR3: CASSNVDGETQYF. CDR3 nucleotide sequence: TGTGCCAGTAGTAATGTCGACGGGGAGACCCAGTACTTC. The chain uses TRBV19 and TRBJ2-5; D is undetermined. V lost 4 bases, J lost 5 bases, and 11 bases lay in between. This CDR3 is 13 amino acids long. Germline assignment: CDR1 LNHDA and CDR2 SQIVND (reference sequence).